The TCR beta chain described here comes from a study of blood T cell repertoires in COVID-19 (TCRdb year 2020). With respect to the entire study: Collaborator samples came from the United States, Italy and Spain and covered acute and convalescent phases of COVID-19. The prospective study material was composed of cDNA or gDNA derived from T cells, B-cell-depleted T cells, or PBMCs. The samples were drawn from two sources: the first 160 participants of the ongoing ImmuneRACE study, and some 1,300 subjects contributed by 6 global collaborators. The sample metadata nearly always contained a de-identified subject ID, COVID-19 status, age in years and sex. Deeply sampled blood TCRbeta repertoires from subjects exposed to, actively infected with, or recovered from COVID-19 were included in the dataset. Where available, HLA class I and class II types were obtained from metadata supplied by the sample provider rather than from assay-based typing. A freely available public database, intended as a resource for researchers studying the immune response to SARS-CoV-2, is where the repertoires were released.

This clone was picked up one time. Its antigen has not been determined. No base quality values were provided; no much bigger clone lies one nucleotide off. General conclusions and limits of the study: How much clinical and demographic metadata was included differed by source and by participant, and the metadata was provided uncurated.

The immunoSEQ Assay, a bias-controlled multiplex PCR, was used to amplify TCRbeta CDR3 regions from genomic DNA. The authors' pipeline ran thus. Nucleated cell counts per sample were estimated from amplification of reference gene primers within the assay. Sequence reads were collapsed and filtered to measure the absolute abundance of every unique TCRbeta CDR3 rearrangement. For each sample, productive Simpson clonality was calculated as the square root of Simpson's diversity index over productive rearrangements. In its TCRdb copy, this immuneACCESS table keeps in-frame sequences only and misses some clones. Where compared with another copy, unresolved V genes explain less than half of these, and the others have no known cause. V, J and clone size were drawn from that table, and D and trimming were deduced from the DNA. The sample table lists around 300,000 clones, 88% of them with a count of one. The ten largest clonotypes hold 9.4% of the sample.

Whole blood was collected in K2EDTA tubes by collaborating institutions according to the institutions' own protocols. For TCRbeta analysis, collaborator samples were shipped as frozen whole blood, as isolated PBMCs, or as DNA extracted from either sample type. This clonotype was obtained from a man aged 18-30 years with active or convalescent COVID-19. The sequencing sample was made of peripheral blood.

The nucleotide sequence is given as TGTGCCAGCAGTGAGTTCGGAGGGGTGGGCACTGAAGCTTTCTTT. This gives the protein CASSEFGGVGTEAFF. The sequence joins TRBV25-1 to TRBJ1-1; TRBD1 could be the D gene, as 5 bases match. Based on the germline V gene, the CDR1 and CDR2 sequences are MGHDK and SYGVNS. Counted from cysteine to phenylalanine, this CDR3 has 15 amino acids. CDR3 DNA is the only sequence kept; it has 45 bases, read in frame from the first base. V is clipped by 3 bases and J by 4 bases, and the sequence between their germline boundaries is 15 bases long.